These T cell receptor beta chains were read from a single sample in a study of cytomegalovirus exposure and HLA in healthy donors. The table came from immunoSEQ multiplex PCR; TCRdb's copy has only in-frame clones and leaves some out. The table has about 200,000 clones, approximately 90% seen once. What was sequenced was PBMCs. All receptors derive from a boy between 2 and 15 years old in good health and CMV-seronegative. CDR3s include the opening cysteine and the closing phenylalanine or tryptophan. The order of the fields is clone size, J gene, V gene, D gene, CDR3 protein, CDR3 DNA. D genes are given only for firm matches. Clone sizes are given selectively: once, few, many, or a class where the clone is expanded.

abundance: once
j_gene: TRBJ2-7
v_gene: TRBV27
d_gene: -
CDR3aa: CASRYYRDQGEQYF
CDR3nt: TGTGCCAGCCGGTACTACAGGGATCAGGGCGAGCAGTACTTC

abundance: -
j_gene: TRBJ2-7
v_gene: TRBV4-2
d_gene: TRBD2
CDR3aa: CASSPIGLAGPYEQYF
CDR3nt: TGTGCCAGCAGCCCTATTGGACTAGCGGGACCCTACGAGCAGTACTTC

abundance: few
j_gene: TRBJ2-7
v_gene: TRBV6-1
d_gene: TRBD2
CDR3aa: CASSEQGAGGPYEQYF
CDR3nt: TGTGCCAGCAGTGAACAGGGAGCGGGAGGGCCCTACGAGCAGTACTTC

abundance: -
j_gene: TRBJ1-2
v_gene: TRBV5-1
d_gene: TRBD1
CDR3aa: CASSQNRGDGRRGYTF
CDR3nt: TGCGCCAGCAGCCAGAACAGGGGAGATGGTCGGCGGGGCTACACCTTC

abundance: -
j_gene: TRBJ2-1
v_gene: TRBV27
d_gene: TRBD2
CDR3aa: CASSDSGGANEQFF
CDR3nt: TGTGCCAGCAGTGATAGCGGGGGGGCAAATGAGCAGTTCTTC

abundance: few
j_gene: TRBJ2-7
v_gene: TRBV5-1
d_gene: TRBD1
CDR3aa: CASSQRDRANEQYF
CDR3nt: TGCGCCAGCAGCCAGCGGGACAGGGCTAACGAGCAGTACTTC

abundance: -
j_gene: TRBJ2-2
v_gene: TRBV19
d_gene: TRBD2
CDR3aa: CASSRSLAGGTGELFF
CDR3nt: TGTGCCAGTAGTAGGAGTCTAGCGGGGGGAACCGGGGAGCTGTTTTTT

abundance: -
j_gene: TRBJ1-2
v_gene: TRBV25-1
d_gene: TRBD1
CDR3aa: CASRGVQTGGVSGYTF
CDR3nt: TGTGCCAGCAGGGGCGTCCAGACAGGGGGCGTAAGTGGCTACACCTTC

abundance: -
j_gene: TRBJ1-1
v_gene: TRBV7-2
d_gene: TRBD1
CDR3aa: CASSSGDRGDTEAFF
CDR3nt: TGTGCCAGCAGCTCAGGGGACAGGGGGGACACTGAAGCTTTCTTT

abundance: -
j_gene: TRBJ1-2
v_gene: TRBV7-6
d_gene: TRBD1
CDR3aa: CASSLGTGSYGYTF
CDR3nt: TGTGCCAGCAGCTTAGGGACAGGATCCTATGGCTACACCTTC

abundance: once
j_gene: TRBJ2-5
v_gene: TRBV28
d_gene: -
CDR3aa: CASSPRGAQETQYF
CDR3nt: TGTGCCAGCAGTCCCCGGGGGGCCCAAGAGACCCAGTACTTC

abundance: -
j_gene: TRBJ1-3
v_gene: TRBV7-8
d_gene: TRBD1
CDR3aa: CASSLRDRGLGNTIYF
CDR3nt: TGTGCCAGCAGCCTCCGGGACAGGGGGCTTGGAAACACCATATATTTT

abundance: -
j_gene: TRBJ2-2
v_gene: TRBV7-9
d_gene: -
CDR3aa: CASSHGEAANTGELFF
CDR3nt: TGTGCCAGCAGCCACGGGGAAGCCGCGAACACCGGGGAGCTGTTTTTT

abundance: -
j_gene: TRBJ1-3
v_gene: TRBV18
d_gene: TRBD1
CDR3aa: CASSPGRQGAGNTIYF
CDR3nt: TGTGCCAGCTCACCGGGGCGGCAGGGGGCTGGAAACACCATATATTTT

abundance: -
j_gene: TRBJ2-7
v_gene: TRBV5-1
d_gene: -
CDR3aa: CASSLANRYYEQYF
CDR3nt: TGCGCCAGCAGCTTGGCCAACAGATACTACGAGCAGTACTTC

abundance: -
j_gene: TRBJ1-4
v_gene: TRBV6-1
d_gene: -
CDR3aa: CASSDAGGEKLFF
CDR3nt: TGTGCCAGCAGTGACGCGGGCGGCGAAAAACTGTTTTTT

abundance: -
j_gene: TRBJ1-5
v_gene: TRBV6-5
d_gene: -
CDR3aa: CASSPGPGQPQHF
CDR3nt: TGTGCCAGCAGTCCTGGACCGGGGCAGCCCCAGCATTTT

abundance: -
j_gene: TRBJ1-1
v_gene: TRBV5-8
d_gene: TRBD1
CDR3aa: CASRIDRGTEAFF
CDR3nt: TGTGCCAGCAGGATAGACAGGGGGACTGAAGCTTTCTTT

abundance: -
j_gene: TRBJ2-7
v_gene: TRBV11-2
d_gene: TRBD2
CDR3aa: CASSFGLGGSYEQYF
CDR3nt: TGTGCCAGCAGCTTTGGGTTGGGGGGGTCCTACGAGCAGTACTTC

abundance: -
j_gene: TRBJ1-6
v_gene: TRBV15
d_gene: -
CDR3aa: CATSRAGVSPLHF
CDR3nt: TGTGCCACCAGCAGAGCAGGGGTCTCACCCCTCCACTTT

abundance: -
j_gene: TRBJ2-3
v_gene: TRBV6-1
d_gene: -
CDR3aa: CASNQRTATDTQYF
CDR3nt: TGTGCCAGCAACCAACGGACAGCCACAGATACGCAGTATTTT

abundance: -
j_gene: TRBJ2-1
v_gene: TRBV7-8
d_gene: -
CDR3aa: CASSSNLDGEQFF
CDR3nt: TGTGCCAGCAGCTCCAACCTAGACGGCGAGCAGTTCTTC

abundance: -
j_gene: TRBJ2-1
v_gene: TRBV30
d_gene: -
CDR3aa: CAWWGNRDRTYNEQFF
CDR3nt: TGTGCCTGGTGGGGTAACAGGGACCGCACATACAATGAGCAGTTCTTC

abundance: -
j_gene: TRBJ2-7
v_gene: TRBV2
d_gene: TRBD1
CDR3aa: CASSPVNRGVPYEQYF
CDR3nt: TGTGCCAGCAGTCCGGTGAACAGGGGGGTCCCCTACGAGCAGTACTTC

abundance: -
j_gene: TRBJ2-7
v_gene: TRBV19
d_gene: TRBD2
CDR3aa: CASSKSGLASREQYF
CDR3nt: TGTGCCAGTAGTAAGTCGGGACTAGCTTCCCGCGAGCAGTACTTC

abundance: -
j_gene: TRBJ2-1
v_gene: TRBV30
d_gene: TRBD2
CDR3aa: CAWSSGISWNEQFF
CDR3nt: TGTGCCTGGAGTAGCGGGATAAGTTGGAATGAGCAGTTCTTC

abundance: few
j_gene: TRBJ1-5
v_gene: TRBV6-1
d_gene: -
CDR3aa: CASSEQAGSNQPQHF
CDR3nt: TGTGCCAGCAGCGAACAGGCAGGGAGCAATCAGCCCCAGCATTTT